The clone carrying this TCR beta chain was detected many times. The data were obtained in a study of T cells in Graves' hyperthyroidism and ophthalmopathy. Germline lookup yields CDR1 MNHEY and CDR2 SVGAGI. V shed 2 bases and J shed 9 bases, with 10 bases lying between them. The length of the CDR3 is 12 residues. What was amplified from RNA transcripts were TCR beta CDR3 regions. The primer set for the first-round RT-PCR of the TCR CDR3 was HTBI. Each CDR3 protein is one row after TCRdb ran MiXCR on the multiplex PCR reads. Among approximately 420,000 distinct CDR3 sequences listed, 12% to 15% were seen once. Reasons for excluding patients were uncontrolled infection, other autoimmune disease, pregnancy or lactation. Isolation of PBMCs was performed on about 10 ml fresh peripheral blood.

The chain recombines TRBV6-5 with TRBJ1-1; D is unresolved. The source material was blood. This sequence originates from a woman aged 18-30 years with Graves' hyperthyroidism. The CDR3: CASSYPGPKAFF. The DNA of the CDR3 is TGTGCCAGCAGTTACCCCGGGCCTAAAGCTTTCTTT.